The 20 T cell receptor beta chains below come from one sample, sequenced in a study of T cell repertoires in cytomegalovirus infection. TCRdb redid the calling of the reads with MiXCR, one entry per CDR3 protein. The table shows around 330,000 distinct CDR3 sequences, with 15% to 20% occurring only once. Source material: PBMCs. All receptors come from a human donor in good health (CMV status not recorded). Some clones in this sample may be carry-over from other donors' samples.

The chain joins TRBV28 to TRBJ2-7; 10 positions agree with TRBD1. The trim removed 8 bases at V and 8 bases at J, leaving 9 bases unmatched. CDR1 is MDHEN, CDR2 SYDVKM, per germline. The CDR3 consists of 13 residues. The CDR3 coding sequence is TGTGCCAGCTCCTGGGACAGGGGATTCAAGCAGTACTTC. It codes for CASSWDRGFKQYF.

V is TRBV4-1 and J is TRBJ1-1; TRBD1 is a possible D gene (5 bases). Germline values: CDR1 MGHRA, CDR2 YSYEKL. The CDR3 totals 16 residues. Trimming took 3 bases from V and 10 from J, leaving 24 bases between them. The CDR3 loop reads CASSQEKQDVDLSAFF. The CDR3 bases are TGCGCCAGCAGCCAGGAGAAACAGGACGTCGATCTGTCAGCTTTCTTT.

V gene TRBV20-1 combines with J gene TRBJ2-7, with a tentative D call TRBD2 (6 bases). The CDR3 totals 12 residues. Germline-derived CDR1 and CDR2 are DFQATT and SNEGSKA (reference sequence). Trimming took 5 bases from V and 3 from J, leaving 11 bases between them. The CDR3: CSAGGTSYEQYF. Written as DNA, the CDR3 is TGCAGTGCTGGGGGGACCAGCTACGAGCAGTACTTC.

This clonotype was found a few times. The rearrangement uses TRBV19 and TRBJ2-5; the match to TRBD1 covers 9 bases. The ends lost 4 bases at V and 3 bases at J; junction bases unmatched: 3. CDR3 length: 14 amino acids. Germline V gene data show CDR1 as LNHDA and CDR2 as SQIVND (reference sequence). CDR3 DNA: TGTGCCAGTAGTAGGGACAGGGCGAAAGAGACCCAGTACTTC. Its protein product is CASSRDRAKETQYF.

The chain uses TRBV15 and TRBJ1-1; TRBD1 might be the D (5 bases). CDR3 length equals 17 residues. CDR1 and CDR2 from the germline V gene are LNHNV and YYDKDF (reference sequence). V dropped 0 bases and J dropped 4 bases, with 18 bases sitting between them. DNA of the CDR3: TGTGCCACCAGCAGAGAGGGGGAGGCGAGTTTGGGCACTGAAGCTTTCTTT. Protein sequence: CATSREGEASLGTEAFF.

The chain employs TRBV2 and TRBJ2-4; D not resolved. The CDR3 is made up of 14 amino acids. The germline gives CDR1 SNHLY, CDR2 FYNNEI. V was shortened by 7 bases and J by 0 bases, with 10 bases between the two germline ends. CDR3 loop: CASTPDLAKNIQYF. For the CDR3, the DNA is TGTGCCAGCACGCCAGACTTAGCCAAAAACATTCAGTACTTC.

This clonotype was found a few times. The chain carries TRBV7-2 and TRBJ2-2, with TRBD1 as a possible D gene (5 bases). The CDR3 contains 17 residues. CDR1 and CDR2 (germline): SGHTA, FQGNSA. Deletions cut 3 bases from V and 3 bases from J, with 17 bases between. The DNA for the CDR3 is TGTGCCAGCAGCTTCATGGTGGGGCGGCCAGACACCGGGGAGCTGTTTTTT. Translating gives CASSFMVGRPDTGELFF.

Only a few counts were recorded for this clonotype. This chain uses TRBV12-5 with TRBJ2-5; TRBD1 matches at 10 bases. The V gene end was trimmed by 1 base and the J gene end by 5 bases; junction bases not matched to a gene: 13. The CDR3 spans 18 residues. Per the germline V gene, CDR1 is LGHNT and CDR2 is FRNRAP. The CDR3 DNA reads TGTGCTAGTGGTTTGGCAACTTTGGGACAGGGGTTAGCGGAGACCCAGTACTTC. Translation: CASGLATLGQGLAETQYF.

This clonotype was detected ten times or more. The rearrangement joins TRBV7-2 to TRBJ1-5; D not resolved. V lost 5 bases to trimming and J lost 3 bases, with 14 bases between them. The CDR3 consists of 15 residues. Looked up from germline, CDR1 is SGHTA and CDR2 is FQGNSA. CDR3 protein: CASSQWEATNQPQHF. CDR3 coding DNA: TGTGCCAGCAGCCAATGGGAGGCGACCAATCAGCCCCAGCATTTT.

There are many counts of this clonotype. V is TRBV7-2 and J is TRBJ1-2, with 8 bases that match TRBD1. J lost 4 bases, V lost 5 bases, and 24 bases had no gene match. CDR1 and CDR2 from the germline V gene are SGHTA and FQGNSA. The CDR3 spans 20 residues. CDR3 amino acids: CASSPDRGLVASLSGYGYTF. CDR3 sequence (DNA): TGTGCCAGCAGCCCAGACAGGGGTCTGGTTGCCTCTTTATCCGGCTATGGCTACACCTTC.

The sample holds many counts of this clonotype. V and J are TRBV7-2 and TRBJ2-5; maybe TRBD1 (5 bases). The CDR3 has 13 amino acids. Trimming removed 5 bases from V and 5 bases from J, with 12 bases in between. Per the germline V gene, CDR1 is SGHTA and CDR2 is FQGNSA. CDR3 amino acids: CASSTGPGETQYF. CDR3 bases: TGTGCCAGCAGCACCGGGCCAGGGGAGACCCAGTACTTC.

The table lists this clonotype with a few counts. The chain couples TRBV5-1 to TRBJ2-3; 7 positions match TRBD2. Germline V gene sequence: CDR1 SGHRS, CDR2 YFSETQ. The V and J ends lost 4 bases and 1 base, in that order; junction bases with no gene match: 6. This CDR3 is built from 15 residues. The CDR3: CASSAAGVRTDTQYF. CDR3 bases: TGCGCCAGCAGCGCCGCGGGGGTCCGCACAGATACGCAGTATTTT.

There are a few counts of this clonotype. The CDR3 loop is CASGGASSFDEQYF. The DNA of the CDR3 is TGTGCCTCCGGGGGGGCCTCATCTTTCGACGAGCAGTACTTC. The rearrangement joins TRBV28 to TRBJ2-7, with 8 positions matching TRBD2. Germline V gene data show CDR1 as MDHEN and CDR2 as SYDVKM. Losses at the gene ends were 11 bases for V and 5 bases for J; bases not matched to a gene: 14. CDR3 length: 14 amino acids.

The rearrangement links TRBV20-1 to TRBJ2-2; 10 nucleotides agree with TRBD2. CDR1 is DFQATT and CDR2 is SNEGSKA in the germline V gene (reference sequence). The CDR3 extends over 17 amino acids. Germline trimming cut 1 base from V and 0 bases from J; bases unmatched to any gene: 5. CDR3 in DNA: TGCAGTGCTAGAGTTCTAGCGGGGGCCCCGAACACCGGGGAGCTGTTTTTT. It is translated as CSARVLAGAPNTGELFF.

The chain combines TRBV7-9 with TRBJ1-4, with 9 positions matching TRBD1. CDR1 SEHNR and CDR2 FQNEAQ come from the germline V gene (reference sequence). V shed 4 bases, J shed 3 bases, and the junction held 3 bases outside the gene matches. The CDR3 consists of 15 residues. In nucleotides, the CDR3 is TGTGCCAGCAGCTCATGGACAGGGGCTAATGAAAAACTGTTTTTT. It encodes CASSSWTGANEKLFF.

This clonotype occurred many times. Here the CDR3 reads CASSFGLAGNQETQYF. CDR3 nucleotide sequence: TGTGCCAGCAGTTTCGGACTAGCGGGGAACCAAGAGACCCAGTACTTC. The rearrangement links TRBV6-2 or TRBV6-3 to TRBJ2-5; TRBD2 agrees at 12 bases. V dropped 4 bases and J dropped 0; count of bases not matched to a gene: 3. The CDR3 length is 16 residues. Germline lookup yields CDR1 MNHEY and CDR2 SVGEGT.

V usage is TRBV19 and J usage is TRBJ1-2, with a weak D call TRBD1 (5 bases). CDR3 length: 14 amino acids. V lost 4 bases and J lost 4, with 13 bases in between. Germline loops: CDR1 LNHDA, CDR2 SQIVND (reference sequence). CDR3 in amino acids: CASSTSPDSYGYTF. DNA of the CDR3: TGTGCCAGTAGTACCTCCCCCGACAGCTATGGCTACACCTTC.

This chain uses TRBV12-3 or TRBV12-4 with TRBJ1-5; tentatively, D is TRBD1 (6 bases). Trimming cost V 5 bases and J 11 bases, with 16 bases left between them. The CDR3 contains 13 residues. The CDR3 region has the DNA TGTGCCAGCAGTGTATATTTACAGGGTACCCAGCATTTT. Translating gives CASSVYLQGTQHF.

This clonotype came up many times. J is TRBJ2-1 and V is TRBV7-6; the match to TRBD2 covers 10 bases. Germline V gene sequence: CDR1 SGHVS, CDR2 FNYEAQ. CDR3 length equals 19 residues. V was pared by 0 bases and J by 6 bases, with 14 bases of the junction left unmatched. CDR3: CASSLAGPGTSGVRNEQFF. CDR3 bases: TGTGCCAGCAGCTTAGCCGGCCCGGGCACTAGCGGGGTTCGCAATGAGCAGTTCTTC.

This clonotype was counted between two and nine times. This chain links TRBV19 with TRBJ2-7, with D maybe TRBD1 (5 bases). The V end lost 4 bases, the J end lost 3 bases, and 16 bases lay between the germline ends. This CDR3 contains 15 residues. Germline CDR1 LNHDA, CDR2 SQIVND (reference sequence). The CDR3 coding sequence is TGTGCCAGTAGTAACCCCGGCAGGGCCCTCTACGAGCAGTACTTC. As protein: CASSNPGRALYEQYF.